This entry lists 13 T cell receptor beta chains sequenced from one sample in a study of response to subunit inactivated influenza vaccine. MiXCR was run by TCRdb on the RT-PCR reads, yielding one entry per CDR3 protein. The sample lists hundreds of thousands of distinct CDR3 sequences, over 9.5% occurring once. The source material was PBMCs from blood, sampled on the day of vaccination. These receptors were collected from a man aged 45 to 65 who received an inactivated influenza vaccine.

This clonotype was seen a few times. The chain recombines TRBV11-2 with TRBJ2-2; the D is unclear. CDR1 is SGHAT, CDR2 FQNNGV, per germline. The ends were cut back, 7 bases at V and 6 bases at J, with 15 bases in the middle. The CDR3 consists of 14 residues. DNA of the CDR3: TGTGCCAGCAACTCCAGGAGTCGGTCCGGGGAGCTGTTTTTT. Encoded protein: CASNSRSRSGELFF.

The table lists this clonotype with a few counts. Here the CDR3 reads CASSLQRGTSGSPGELFF. CDR3 DNA sequence: TGTGCCAGCAGTTTACAACGGGGGACTAGCGGGAGTCCCGGGGAGCTGTTTTTT. This chain connects TRBV27 to TRBJ2-2; 14 nucleotides agree with TRBD2. The V segment lost 2 bases and the J segment 6 bases; nucleotides outside the gene matches: 8. The CDR3 loop spans 18 amino acids. Per germline, CDR1 MNHEY and CDR2 SMNVEV (reference sequence).

This chain links TRBV3-1 with TRBJ2-7; tentatively, D is TRBD1 or TRBD2 (5 bases each). Trimming stripped 3 bases from V and 2 bases from J, with 11 bases between. CDR3 length equals 14 residues. Germline V gene data show CDR1 as LGHDT and CDR2 as YNNKEL (reference sequence). CDR3 sequence reads: CASSQRRDPYEQYF. The CDR3 nucleotides read TGTGCCAGCAGCCAGCGCCGGGACCCCTACGAGCAGTACTTC.

This clonotype came up many times. This chain connects TRBV27 to TRBJ2-7; 8 bases match TRBD2. J lost 0 bases, V lost 6 bases, and 13 bases had no gene match. In germline, CDR1 is MNHEY, CDR2 SMNVEV (reference sequence). This CDR3 is built from 17 residues. CDR3 DNA: TGTGCCAGCAGGCATTCCGGGGGGGTAGCGAGCTCCTACGAGCAGTACTTC. Its translation: CASRHSGGVASSYEQYF.

The rearrangement links TRBV29-1 to TRBJ2-5; D remains ambiguous. V gave up 7 bases and J gave up 8 bases, with 17 bases separating them. The germline gives CDR1 SQVTM, CDR2 ANQGSEA. This CDR3 has 12 amino acids. CDR3 in DNA: TGCAGCGGCAAAGCAGGCCCCTATACCCAGTACTTC. Residues: CSGKAGPYTQYF.

This chain joins TRBV19 and TRBJ2-1, with D tentatively TRBD1 (5 bases). The V end lost 2 bases, the J end lost 0 bases, and 11 bases lay between the germline ends. Germline V gives CDR1 LNHDA, CDR2 SQIVND (reference sequence). The length of the CDR3 is 16 residues. The CDR3 spells CASSITGTSSYNEQFF. DNA of the CDR3: TGTGCCAGTAGTATAACAGGAACAAGCTCCTACAATGAGCAGTTCTTC.

The chain carries TRBV4-3 and TRBJ2-6, with 8 bases lining up with TRBD2. Germline CDR1 LGHNA, CDR2 YSLEER. This CDR3 spans 18 amino acids. Trimming cost V 4 bases and J 0 bases; bases outside gene matches: 8. CDR3 region: CASSLQSGGLSGANVLTF. DNA of the CDR3: TGCGCCAGCAGCCTGCAAAGCGGGGGCCTCTCTGGGGCCAACGTCCTGACTTTC.

V and J are TRBV16 and TRBJ1-5, with no clear D. CDR1 is KGHSY, CDR2 FQNENV, per germline. V was pared by 6 bases and J by 0 bases, with 9 bases between. The CDR3 is 14 amino acids. CDR3 amino acids: CASSTSYSNQPQHF. As DNA, the CDR3 is TGTGCCAGCAGTACAAGCTATAGCAATCAGCCCCAGCATTTT.

Many counts were recorded for this clonotype. The V call is TRBV7-3, the J call TRBJ2-1; D is possibly TRBD1 (6 bases). V was pared by 2 bases and J by 2 bases, with 13 bases between. From germline, CDR1 is SGHTA and CDR2 FQGTGA. The length of the CDR3 is 16 residues. CDR3 residues: CASSLSAGTTYNEQFF. Written as DNA, the CDR3 is TGTGCCAGCAGCTTATCTGCAGGGACAACCTACAATGAGCAGTTCTTC.

Notes on this clonotype: This could be a read error, since a much larger clone is one nucleotide away. This chain uses TRBV5-1 with TRBJ2-5, with TRBD1 identical over 7 bases. Per germline, CDR1 SGHRS and CDR2 YFSETQ. Trimming cost V 3 bases and J 1 base; bases outside gene matches: 3. The CDR3 has 14 residues. The CDR3 reads CASSWGQIQETQYF. Written as DNA, the CDR3 is TGCGCCAGCAGCTGGGGACAGATCCAAGAGACCCAGTACTTC.

The table lists this clonotype with many counts. The V call is TRBV28, the J call TRBJ2-7, with a possible D match to TRBD2 (6 bases). CDR3 length: 16 amino acids. Between the trimmed V and J ends, which lost 6 bases and 4 bases, there was a span of 22 bases. The germline gives CDR1 MDHEN, CDR2 SYDVKM. The CDR3 DNA sequence: TGTGCCAGCAGCCACTCGAGCGGGCAGTCCCTTTACGAGCAGTACTTC. This gives the protein CASSHSSGQSLYEQYF.

This clonotype showed up just a few times. The chain recombines TRBV5-5 with TRBJ2-3; D is possibly TRBD2 (6 bases). V shed 4 bases and J shed 4 bases, with 13 bases lying between them. The V gene's germline CDR1 is SGHKS and CDR2 YYEKEE (reference sequence). The CDR3 is made up of 14 amino acids. The CDR3 reads CASSQRLGADTQYF. The CDR3 bases are TGTGCCAGCAGCCAACGACTAGGCGCAGATACGCAGTATTTT.

This clonotype was seen more than once but under ten times. The rearrangement links TRBV5-6 to TRBJ1-2; 9 bases align to TRBD1. After removal of 4 bases from V and 5 bases from J, the junction contained 6 bases not matched to a gene. CDR1 SGHDT and CDR2 YYEEEE come from the germline V gene. There are 14 residues in the CDR3. CDR3 coding DNA: TGTGCCAGCAGCCGGGACAGGGAGGGGTATGGCTACACCTTC. Its translation: CASSRDREGYGYTF.